The rows below give T cell receptor beta chains drawn from one sample of a study of T cell responses to AZD1222 COVID-19 vaccine. Libraries were prepared by immunoSEQ multiplex PCR; TCRdb keeps only in-frame clonotypes and omits some of them. The table includes some 150,000 clones, 87% detected once. Specimen: peripheral blood, collected 28 days after the second AZD1222 dose. Receptors were obtained from an adult who received the AZD1222 COVID-19 vaccine. The CDR3 runs from the conserved cysteine through the conserved F or W. A D gene is named only where the DNA matches it firmly. Clone sizes are given selectively: once, few, many, or a class where the clone is expanded.

abundance: -; j_gene: TRBJ1-5; d_gene: TRBD1; v_gene: TRBV30; CDR3aa: CAWSQGQGAPQPQHF; CDR3nt: TGTGCCTGGAGTCAAGGACAGGGGGCCCCTCAGCCCCAGCATTTT
abundance: -; j_gene: TRBJ2-2; d_gene: -; v_gene: TRBV9; CDR3aa: CASSFSPVTGELFF; CDR3nt: TGTGCCAGCAGTTTCTCGCCTGTGACAGGGGAGCTGTTTTTT
abundance: -; j_gene: TRBJ2-1; d_gene: -; v_gene: TRBV7-3; CDR3aa: CASSRTRDYNEQFF; CDR3nt: TGTGCCAGCAGCAGAACCCGGGACTACAATGAGCAGTTCTTC
abundance: -; j_gene: TRBJ1-5; d_gene: -; v_gene: TRBV10-3; CDR3aa: CAISEGQRGNQPQHF; CDR3nt: TGTGCCATCAGTGAGGGGCAGCGAGGCAATCAGCCCCAGCATTTT
abundance: -; j_gene: TRBJ2-7; d_gene: -; v_gene: TRBV6-1; CDR3aa: CASSELSPYGGDVYEQYF; CDR3nt: TGTGCCAGCAGTGAATTGTCCCCATACGGGGGCGACGTCTACGAGCAGTACTTC
abundance: -; j_gene: TRBJ1-2; d_gene: -; v_gene: TRBV10-3; CDR3aa: CAISESEGLLYGYTF; CDR3nt: TGTGCCATCAGTGAGTCCGAGGGACTGCTTTATGGCTACACCTTC
abundance: once; j_gene: TRBJ1-5; d_gene: -; v_gene: TRBV6-2/TRBV6-3; CDR3aa: CASSEIRRKPQHF; CDR3nt: TGTGCCAGCAGTGAGATTCGACGTAAACCCCAGCATTTT
abundance: -; j_gene: TRBJ1-6; d_gene: -; v_gene: TRBV7-6; CDR3aa: CASTEAGSYNSPLHF; CDR3nt: TGTGCCAGCACAGAGGCAGGGTCCTATAATTCACCCCTCCACTTT
abundance: -; j_gene: TRBJ1-1; d_gene: -; v_gene: TRBV18; CDR3aa: CASSPLGLDTEAFF; CDR3nt: TGTGCCAGCTCACCCCTTGGACTGGACACTGAAGCTTTCTTT
abundance: -; j_gene: TRBJ1-1; d_gene: -; v_gene: TRBV28; CDR3aa: CASSSSERNTEAFF; CDR3nt: TGTGCCAGCAGTTCATCCGAGAGGAACACTGAAGCTTTCTTT
abundance: -; j_gene: TRBJ2-1; d_gene: TRBD1; v_gene: TRBV4-3; CDR3aa: CASSQEGGASYNEQFF; CDR3nt: TGCGCCAGCAGCCAAGAAGGGGGCGCCTCCTACAATGAGCAGTTCTTC
abundance: -; j_gene: TRBJ2-3; d_gene: -; v_gene: TRBV29-1; CDR3aa: CSADEGGTDTQYF; CDR3nt: TGCAGCGCCGACGAGGGGGGCACAGATACGCAGTATTTT
abundance: -; j_gene: TRBJ2-1; d_gene: -; v_gene: TRBV5-1; CDR3aa: CASLRRPYNEQFF; CDR3nt: TGCGCCAGCTTGAGGAGACCTTACAATGAGCAGTTCTTC
abundance: -; j_gene: TRBJ2-7; d_gene: -; v_gene: TRBV11-3; CDR3aa: CASSPGPRSEQYF; CDR3nt: TGTGCCAGCAGCCCGGGACCCCGATCCGAGCAGTACTTC
abundance: -; j_gene: TRBJ1-3; d_gene: -; v_gene: TRBV19; CDR3aa: CATQVGSSGNTIYF; CDR3nt: TGTGCCACCCAGGTGGGGAGCTCTGGAAACACCATATATTTT
abundance: -; j_gene: TRBJ2-1; d_gene: TRBD1; v_gene: TRBV7-2; CDR3aa: CASSLGQGALNEQFF; CDR3nt: TGTGCCAGCAGCTTAGGGCAGGGGGCCCTCAATGAGCAGTTCTTC
abundance: -; j_gene: TRBJ2-1; d_gene: TRBD2; v_gene: TRBV27; CDR3aa: CASRGLAGGNEQFF; CDR3nt: TGTGCCAGCAGGGGACTAGCGGGAGGCAATGAGCAGTTCTTC
abundance: -; j_gene: TRBJ2-1; d_gene: TRBD2; v_gene: TRBV2; CDR3aa: CASSRGGNEQFF; CDR3nt: TGTGCCAGCAGTCGGGGGGGGAATGAGCAGTTCTTC
abundance: -; j_gene: TRBJ1-2; d_gene: -; v_gene: TRBV3-1/TRBV3-2; CDR3aa: CASSQDSLYGYTF; CDR3nt: TGTGCCAGCAGCCAAGATTCCCTATATGGCTACACCTTC
abundance: -; j_gene: TRBJ1-5; d_gene: TRBD1; v_gene: TRBV7-9; CDR3aa: CASSQDRDQPQHF; CDR3nt: TGTGCCAGCAGCCAAGACAGGGATCAGCCCCAGCATTTT
abundance: -; j_gene: TRBJ1-5; d_gene: -; v_gene: TRBV7-8; CDR3aa: CASSHSRPDSNQPQHF; CDR3nt: TGTGCCAGCAGCCACTCTAGACCAGATAGCAATCAGCCCCAGCATTTT
abundance: -; j_gene: TRBJ1-6; d_gene: -; v_gene: TRBV28; CDR3aa: CASSLGNRRSYNSPLHF; CDR3nt: TGTGCCAGCAGTTTAGGTAACAGGCGCTCCTATAATTCACCCCTCCACTTT